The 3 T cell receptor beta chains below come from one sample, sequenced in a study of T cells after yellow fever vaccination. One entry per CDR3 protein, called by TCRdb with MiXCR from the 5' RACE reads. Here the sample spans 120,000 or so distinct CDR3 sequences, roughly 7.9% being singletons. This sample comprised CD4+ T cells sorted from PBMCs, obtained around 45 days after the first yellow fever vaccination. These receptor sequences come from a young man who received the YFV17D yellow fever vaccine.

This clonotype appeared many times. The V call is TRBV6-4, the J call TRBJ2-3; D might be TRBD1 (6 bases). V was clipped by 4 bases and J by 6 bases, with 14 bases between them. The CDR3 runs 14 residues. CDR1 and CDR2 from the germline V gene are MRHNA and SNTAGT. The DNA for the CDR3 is TGTGCCAGCAGTGTCGCCGGCAGGGGCGATACGCAGTATTTT. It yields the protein CASSVAGRGDTQYF.

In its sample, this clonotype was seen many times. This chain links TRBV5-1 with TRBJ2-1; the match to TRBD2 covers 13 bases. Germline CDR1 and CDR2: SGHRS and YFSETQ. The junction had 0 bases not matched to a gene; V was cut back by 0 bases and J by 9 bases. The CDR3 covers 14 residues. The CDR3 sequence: CASSLGTSGGEQFF. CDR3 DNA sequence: TGCGCCAGCAGCTTGGGGACTAGCGGGGGTGAGCAGTTCTTC.

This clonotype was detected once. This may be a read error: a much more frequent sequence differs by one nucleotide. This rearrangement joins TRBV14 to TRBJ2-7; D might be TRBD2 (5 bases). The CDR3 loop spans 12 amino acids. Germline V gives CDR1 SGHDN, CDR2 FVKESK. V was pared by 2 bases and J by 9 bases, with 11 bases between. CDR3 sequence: CASSQSGNAQYF. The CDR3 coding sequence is TGTGCCAGCAGCCAATCCGGGAACGCGCAGTACTTC.